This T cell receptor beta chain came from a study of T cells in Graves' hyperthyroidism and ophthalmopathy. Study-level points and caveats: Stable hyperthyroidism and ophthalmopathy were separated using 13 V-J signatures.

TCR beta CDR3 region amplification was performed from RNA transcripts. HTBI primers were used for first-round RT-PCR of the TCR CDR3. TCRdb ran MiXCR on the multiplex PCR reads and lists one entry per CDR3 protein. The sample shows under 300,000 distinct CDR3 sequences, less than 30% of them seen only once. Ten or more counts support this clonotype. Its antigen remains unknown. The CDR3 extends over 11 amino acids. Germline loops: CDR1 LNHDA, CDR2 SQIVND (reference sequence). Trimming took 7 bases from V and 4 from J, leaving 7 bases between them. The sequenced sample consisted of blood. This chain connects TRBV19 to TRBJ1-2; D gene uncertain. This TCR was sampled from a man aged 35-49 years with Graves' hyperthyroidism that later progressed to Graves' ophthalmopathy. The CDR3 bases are TGTGCCAGTACAGTGGGCTATGGCTACACCTTC. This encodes CASTVGYGYTF. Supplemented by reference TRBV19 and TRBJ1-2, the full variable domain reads DGGITQSPKYLFRKEGQNVTLSCEQNLNHDAMYWYRQDPGQGLRLIYYSQIVNDFQKGDIAEGYSVSREKKESFPLTVTSAQKNPTAFYLCASTVGYGYTFGSGTRLTVV.